A selection of T cell receptor beta chains follows, all from one sample in a study of shared clonotypes between healthy human individuals. Libraries were prepared by immunoSEQ multiplex PCR; TCRdb keeps only in-frame clonotypes and omits some of them. The sample lists about 2.5 million clones; roughly 92% were seen once. Sequencing was carried out using naive CD4+ T cells from PBMCs. The receptors come from a man between 18 and 29 years old in good health. Some clones in this sample may be carry-over from other donors' samples. The CDR3 runs from the conserved cysteine through the conserved F or W. A D gene is named only where the DNA matches it firmly. Size values are once, few and many counts, or a class for expanded clones, and some rows have none.

>TRBJ1-4|.|.|TRBV7-9
CASSLEVVGGKLFF
TGTGCCAGCAGCTTAGAGGTCGTCGGGGGAAAACTGTTTTTT
>TRBJ2-5|.|.|TRBV7-2
CASSLGRQGETQYF
TGTGCCAGCAGCTTAGGAAGGCAGGGGGAGACCCAGTACTTC
>TRBJ2-3|.|.|TRBV7-3
CASSLTRLGDTQYF
TGTGCCAGCAGCTTAACTCGGTTGGGAGATACGCAGTATTTT
>TRBJ1-5|.|.|TRBV15
CATSREKNQPQHF
TGTGCCACCAGCAGAGAGAAAAATCAGCCCCAGCATTTT
>TRBJ2-1|.|.|TRBV7-3
CASSYLTGGEQFF
TGTGCCAGCAGCTACCTAACCGGGGGTGAGCAGTTCTTC
>TRBJ1-5|once|.|TRBV23-1
CASSRLGQAGRPQHF
TGCGCCAGCAGTCGCCTCGGCCAGGCCGGTCGGCCCCAGCATTTT
>TRBJ1-1|.|.|TRBV5-1
CASRAGLLMNTEAFF
TGCGCCAGCAGGGCCGGACTTCTGATGAACACTGAAGCTTTCTTT
>TRBJ1-2|.|.|TRBV5-1
CASSVRGTMTNYGYTF
TGCGCCAGCAGCGTGCGGGGGACAATGACTAACTATGGCTACACCTTC
>TRBJ1-4|.|.|TRBV28
CASSPLISWQGLQLFF
TGTGCCAGCAGTCCCCTCATAAGCTGGCAGGGCCTGCAACTGTTTTTT
>TRBJ1-4|.|.|TRBV10-2
CASSETAPNEKLFF
TGCGCCAGCAGTGAGACAGCACCTAATGAAAAACTGTTTTTT
>TRBJ2-7|.|TRBD2|TRBV4-2
CASSQVGDYSYEQYF
TGTGCCAGCAGCCAAGTCGGGGACTACTCCTACGAGCAGTACTTC
>TRBJ2-2|.|.|TRBV4-1
CASSQEGAVGAGELFF
TGCGCCAGCAGCCAAGAAGGGGCTGTGGGGGCCGGGGAGCTGTTTTTT
>TRBJ1-4|.|TRBD1|TRBV28
CASDDRTGEKLFF
TGTGCCAGCGACGACAGGACAGGGGAAAAACTGTTTTTT
>TRBJ2-7|.|.|TRBV28
CASSSDSVSYEQYF
TGTGCCAGCAGTTCAGACAGCGTTTCCTACGAGCAGTACTTC
>TRBJ2-7|.|.|TRBV11-2
CASSFGAVGYSGVNEQYF
TGTGCCAGCAGCTTTGGTGCGGTTGGTTACAGTGGGGTGAACGAGCAGTACTTC
>TRBJ2-7|.|.|TRBV6-5
CASMGRDYEQYF
TGTGCCAGCATGGGCAGGGACTACGAGCAGTACTTC
>TRBJ2-2|.|.|TRBV6-5
CASSPSRLTGELFF
TGTGCCAGCAGCCCCTCGAGGCTCACCGGGGAGCTGTTTTTT
>TRBJ2-5|once|TRBD1|TRBV5-4
CASSPEGAGETQYF
TGTGCCAGCAGCCCCGAGGGGGCCGGGGAGACCCAGTACTTC
>TRBJ2-1|.|TRBD1|TRBV6-5
CASSSTGTGNNEQFF
TGTGCCAGCAGCTCAACCGGGACAGGAAACAATGAGCAGTTCTTC
>TRBJ2-3|.|.|TRBV28
CATVPRPGLTDTQYF
TGTGCCACCGTCCCCCGGCCGGGGCTCACAGATACGCAGTATTTT
>TRBJ2-1|.|.|TRBV28
CASGPDRVLNEQFF
TGTGCCAGCGGCCCGGACAGAGTGCTGAATGAGCAGTTCTTC
>TRBJ2-7|.|.|TRBV2
CASSRAESYEQYF
TGTGCCAGCAGCCGAGCGGAGTCCTACGAGCAGTACTTC
>TRBJ1-3|.|.|TRBV6-5
CASRRAPTGGNTIYF
TGTGCCAGTCGCCGGGCCCCAACGGGGGGAAACACCATATATTTT
>TRBJ2-1|.|.|TRBV7-2
CASSFPGYNEQFF
TGTGCCAGCAGCTTCCCGGGGTACAATGAGCAGTTCTTC
>TRBJ2-7|.|.|TRBV7-2
CASSFGGARGYEQYF
TGTGCCAGCAGCTTCGGGGGAGCTCGGGGGTACGAGCAGTACTTC
>TRBJ1-1|few|.|TRBV27
CASSLQENTEAFF
TGTGCCAGCAGTTTACAGGAGAACACTGAAGCTTTCTTT
>TRBJ1-6|.|TRBD1|TRBV29-1
CSVAAGTGVNSPLHF
TGCAGCGTGGCCGCCGGGACAGGGGTCAATTCACCCCTCCACTTT
>TRBJ1-4|.|.|TRBV29-1
CSVSRTGAEKLFF
TGCAGCGTCTCGAGGACTGGGGCGGAAAAACTGTTTTTT
>TRBJ2-1|.|.|TRBV5-1
CASSTGGAGNEQFF
TGCGCCAGCAGCACCGGGGGCGCGGGAAATGAGCAGTTCTTC
>TRBJ2-1|.|.|TRBV5-1
CASSLDLGGRSEQFF
TGCGCCAGCAGCTTGGATCTTGGGGGTAGGAGTGAGCAGTTCTTC
>TRBJ1-5|few|.|TRBV7-8
CASSFRRGEWGNQPQHF
TGTGCCAGCAGCTTCCGTCGGGGGGAGTGGGGCAATCAGCCCCAGCATTTT
>TRBJ1-1|.|TRBD1|TRBV6-5
CASRGQADTEAFF
TGTGCCAGCAGGGGACAGGCCGACACTGAAGCTTTCTTT
>TRBJ2-1|.|.|TRBV5-1
CASSVIEGEQFF
TGCGCCAGCTCCGTTATTGAGGGTGAGCAGTTCTTC
>TRBJ2-1|.|TRBD1|TRBV7-9
CASSLNSMVGQDNEQFF
TGTGCCAGCAGCTTAAATAGCATGGTTGGACAGGACAATGAGCAGTTCTTC
>TRBJ2-7|.|.|TRBV6-5
CASSYRFLDSSYEQYF
TGTGCCAGCAGTTACCGATTTCTGGACAGCTCCTACGAGCAGTACTTC
>TRBJ1-3|.|.|TRBV25-1
CASSGQGSAGNTIYF
TGTGCCAGCAGCGGGCAGGGTTCGGCTGGAAACACCATATATTTT
>TRBJ1-1|.|.|TRBV18
CASSQAVSGLTPEAFF
TGTGCCAGCTCACAGGCAGTGTCGGGTCTCACCCCCGAAGCTTTCTTT
>TRBJ1-2|few|.|TRBV19
CASSRASSGYTF
TGTGCCAGTAGCCGGGCCTCTTCGGGCTACACCTTC
>TRBJ2-4|.|TRBD1|TRBV28
CASSLGTGRAKNIQYF
TGTGCCAGCAGTCTAGGGACAGGGAGGGCCAAAAACATTCAGTACTTC
>TRBJ1-3|.|.|TRBV5-1
CASSQSTGTTVSGNTIYF
TGCGCCAGCAGCCAATCAACCGGGACGACCGTATCGGGAAACACCATATATTTT
>TRBJ2-3|.|.|TRBV5-1
CASSLDNRVGPDTQYF
TGCGCCAGCAGCTTGGACAACAGGGTAGGCCCAGATACGCAGTATTTT
>TRBJ2-3|.|.|TRBV7-9
CASSLAPHEYTDTQYF
TGTGCCAGCAGCTTAGCTCCCCACGAATACACAGATACGCAGTATTTT
>TRBJ2-2|.|.|TRBV5-4
CASSLDLDTYTGELFF
TGTGCCAGCAGCTTGGACTTGGACACTTACACCGGGGAGCTGTTTTTT
>TRBJ1-1|.|.|TRBV7-2
CASSLWGRFSVAFF
TGTGCCAGCAGCTTGTGGGGACGGTTCTCTGTGGCTTTCTTT
>TRBJ2-7|.|.|TRBV2
CASRARGHSYEQYF
TGTGCCAGCAGGGCGCGCGGACACTCCTACGAGCAGTACTTC